The 29 T cell receptor beta chains in this list originate from one sample, sequenced in a study of identical twins. TCRdb reprocessed the 5' RACE reads with MiXCR, giving one entry per CDR3 protein. The repertoire holds over 200,000 distinct CDR3 sequences, with 10% as singletons. What was sequenced was memory T cells sorted from blood. These receptors were collected from a man aged 50 to 60 in good health.

This clonotype showed up many times. V and J are TRBV12-3 or TRBV12-4 and TRBJ2-5, with 13 bases matching TRBD2. With V trimmed by 2 bases and J by 3 bases, 12 bases remained unmatched. The CDR3 contains 19 residues. CDR3: CASSLKATSGRAAEETQYF. CDR3 DNA sequence: TGTGCCAGCAGTTTAAAGGCAACTAGCGGGAGGGCCGCCGAAGAGACCCAGTACTTC.

This clonotype was recorded many times. The chain links TRBV4-1 to TRBJ1-2; no definite D call. V shed 3 bases and J shed 4 bases, with 24 bases lying between them. The CDR3 runs 18 residues. Germline assignment: CDR1 MGHRA and CDR2 YSYEKL. This chain's CDR3 is CASSHQGRSLSQRYGYTF. The CDR3 DNA reads TGCGCCAGCAGCCATCAAGGACGAAGCCTGTCCCAACGCTATGGCTACACCTTC.

The chain links TRBV7-2 to TRBJ2-7, with D perhaps TRBD1 or TRBD2 (6 bases each). CDR1 SGHTA and CDR2 FQGNSA come from the germline V gene. This CDR3 region has 13 residues. Trimming took 7 bases from V and 4 from J, leaving 14 bases between them. Written as DNA, the CDR3 is TGTGCCAGCACCGGGGGCGGGCAATACGAGCAGTACTTC. Translating it yields CASTGGGQYEQYF.

This clonotype was seen repeatedly, ten times or more. This chain connects TRBV28 to TRBJ1-4, with TRBD1 as a possible D gene (6 bases). This CDR3 has 15 amino acids. The germline V and J ends were trimmed by 7 bases and 5 bases, with 17 bases remaining between them. The germline gives CDR1 MDHEN, CDR2 SYDVKM. The DNA of the CDR3 is TGTGCCAGCACCTCCGGGACACTTCTAAATGAAAAACTGTTTTTT. It codes for CASTSGTLLNEKLFF.

This chain joins TRBV7-2 and TRBJ2-5, with 10 positions matching TRBD1. The CDR3 is made up of 17 amino acids. V shed 0 bases and J 2 bases; nucleotides not matched to a gene: 6. Germline loops: CDR1 SGHTA, CDR2 FQGNSA. Here the CDR3 DNA reads TGTGCCAGCAGCTTAGCCCCCCGGGACAGGGGACAAGAGACCCAGTACTTC. Its protein is CASSLAPRDRGQETQYF.

The sample holds many counts of this clonotype. The rearrangement uses TRBV7-3 and TRBJ2-3; 9 bases are shared with TRBD2. V lost 2 bases and J lost 11; bases outside the gene matches: 8. The germline CDR1 and CDR2 sequences are SGHTA and FQGTGA. The CDR3 is made up of 14 amino acids. CDR3 sequence: CASSLGLAGFMQYF. CDR3 DNA: TGTGCCAGCAGCTTAGGCCTAGCGGGATTTATGCAGTATTTT.

This clonotype was seen many times. The chain recombines TRBV5-1 with TRBJ2-2; TRBD2 matches at 8 bases. The V segment lost 5 bases and the J segment 5 bases; nucleotides outside the gene matches: 8. This CDR3 has 15 amino acids. Germline V CDR1 and CDR2: SGHRS, YFSETQ. For the CDR3, the DNA is TGCGCCAGCAGGGACGGGAGGGCCGGGACCGGGGAGCTGTTTTTT. Translating gives CASRDGRAGTGELFF.

This clonotype was recorded at least ten times. This chain uses TRBV28 with TRBJ1-2; 11 bases fit TRBD1. The V segment lost 2 bases and the J segment 8 bases; nucleotides outside the gene matches: 4. The length of the CDR3 is 14 residues. The germline gives CDR1 MDHEN, CDR2 SYDVKM. CDR3 nucleotide sequence: TGTGCCAGCAGTTTAGGACAGGGGGCGGGCGGCTACACCTTC. Translated: CASSLGQGAGGYTF.

This clonotype was observed a few times. V and J are TRBV5-1 and TRBJ2-3; D is ambiguous. Trimming cost V 0 bases and J 0 bases, with 17 bases left between them. Germline CDR1 is SGHRS and CDR2 is YFSETQ. This CDR3 is built from 18 residues. The chain's CDR3 is CASSLVGQNQLSTDTQYF. CDR3 in DNA: TGCGCCAGCAGCTTGGTTGGCCAAAACCAGCTTAGCACAGATACGCAGTATTTT.

The V gene is TRBV7-7, the J gene TRBJ2-2, with 8 bases matching TRBD2. J lost 2 bases, V lost 2 bases, and 4 bases had no gene match. The germline V gene has CDR1 SSHAT and CDR2 FNYEAQ (reference sequence). The CDR3 has 16 amino acids. The CDR3 nucleotides are TGTGCCAGCAGCTTAAGACTAGCGAGCAACACCGGGGAGCTGTTTTTT. It translates to CASSLRLASNTGELFF. The full variable domain, rest sourced from reference TRBV7-7 and TRBJ2-2, is GAGVSQSPRYKVTKRGQDVTLRCDPISSHATLYWYQQALGQGPEFLTYFNYEAQPDKSGLPSDRFSAERPEGSISTLTIQRTEQRDSAMYRCASSLRLASNTGELFFGEGSRLTVL.

V usage is TRBV7-6 and J usage is TRBJ2-7; D unresolved. The CDR3 loop spans 13 amino acids. Germline V gene sequence: CDR1 SGHVS, CDR2 FNYEAQ. The V end was cut by 1 base, the J end by 6 bases, with 10 bases between. CDR3 sequence (DNA): TGTGCCAGCAGCTTAGAGCGTTGGAGCGAGCAGTACTTC. It is translated as CASSLERWSEQYF.

This clonotype was counted ten times or more. The chain carries TRBV27 and TRBJ2-7; D may be TRBD2 (5 bases). The CDR3 runs 16 residues. V was trimmed by 6 bases and J by 2 bases, leaving 20 bases between them. The germline V gene encodes CDR1 MNHEY and CDR2 SMNVEV (reference sequence). CDR3 protein: CASSSLWAGAPYEQYF. The CDR3 nucleotides are TGTGCCAGCAGCTCACTCTGGGCGGGTGCCCCCTACGAGCAGTACTTC.

This chain uses TRBV29-1 with TRBJ1-5, with D possibly matching TRBD1 (6 bases). Trimming pared 4 bases from V and 5 bases from J, leaving 9 bases between. This CDR3 comprises 12 residues. Germline CDR1 SQVTM, CDR2 ANQGSEA. Here the CDR3 reads CSVASGDQPQHF. CDR3 bases: TGCAGCGTTGCATCAGGGGATCAGCCCCAGCATTTT.

This clonotype was seen more than once but under ten times. The V and J genes are TRBV20-1 and TRBJ1-4; unclear D gene. The CDR3 contains 14 residues. Germline lookup yields CDR1 DFQATT and CDR2 SNEGSKA (reference sequence). The V end was cut by 0 bases, the J end by 5 bases, with 10 bases between. CDR3 residues: CSARDQRQNEKLFF. CDR3 nucleotides: TGCAGTGCTAGAGATCAACGGCAGAATGAAAAACTGTTTTTT.

The chain links TRBV15 to TRBJ2-1; 7 nucleotides align to TRBD2. Germline CDR1 reads LNHNV; CDR2 reads YYDKDF (reference sequence). J was trimmed by 12 bases and V by 4 bases; bases with no gene match: 12. There are 14 residues in the CDR3. The CDR3 reads CATSKPSGLVGQFF. In DNA, the CDR3 is TGTGCCACCAGCAAACCATCTGGACTAGTAGGGCAGTTCTTC.

The rearrangement joins TRBV20-1 to TRBJ1-2, with a tentative D call TRBD1 (5 bases). CDR1 and CDR2 from the germline V gene are DFQATT and SNEGSKA (reference sequence). V was pared by 1 base and J by 7 bases, with 16 bases between. The CDR3 runs to 14 residues. CDR3 sequence reads: CSARGRLGLRGYTF. In DNA, the CDR3 is TGCAGTGCTAGAGGCCGTTTGGGGCTTCGTGGCTACACCTTC.

As to this clonotype: A single base separates this from a much larger clone, so it may be a read error. The chain combines TRBV20-1 with TRBJ2-3; TRBD1 agrees at 7 bases. V was clipped by 0 bases and J by 6 bases; unmatched bases: 6. There are 14 residues in the CDR3. The V gene's germline CDR1 is DFQATT and CDR2 SNEGSKA (reference sequence). The CDR3 region is CSARDGQVGDTQYF. The CDR3 nucleotides read TGCAGTGCTAGAGACGGACAGGTAGGGGATACGCAGTATTTT.

This clonotype occurred many times. The V gene is TRBV6-1, the J gene TRBJ2-1, with 10 bases identical to TRBD1. Germline trimming cut 7 bases from V and 2 bases from J; bases unmatched to any gene: 11. CDR1 is MNHNS and CDR2 is SASEGT in the germline V gene. The CDR3 spans 17 residues. CDR3 sequence: CASKTGGGGLAYNEQFF. CDR3 DNA sequence: TGTGCCAGCAAGACAGGGGGCGGAGGACTAGCCTACAATGAGCAGTTCTTC.

This clonotype was seen repeatedly, ten times or more. The chain uses TRBV7-2 and TRBJ2-1; D may be TRBD2 (6 bases). The germline V gene has CDR1 SGHTA and CDR2 FQGNSA. Trimming pared 1 base from V and 15 bases from J, leaving 25 bases between. The CDR3 contains 16 residues. The CDR3 nucleotides read TGTGCCAGCAGCTTAGGTTTTCGGACTACCTCAGCAGCCTCGTTCTTC. Translation: CASSLGFRTTSAASFF.

The rearrangement uses TRBV6-2 or TRBV6-3 and TRBJ1-1; D is undetermined. V was cut by 7 bases and J by 0 bases, with 12 bases left in between. Germline values: CDR1 MNHEY, CDR2 SVGEGT. The CDR3 spans 14 residues. DNA for the CDR3: TGTGCCAGCACCCACGGGCGGTTGAACACTGAAGCTTTCTTT. Residues: CASTHGRLNTEAFF.

This clonotype appeared a few times. CDR3 DNA sequence: TGTGCCAGCAGCTTAGCCCCGGCCACGGAAGCTTTCTTT. Translated: CASSLAPATEAFF. This chain joins TRBV7-8 and TRBJ1-1; D not certain. CDR3 length equals 13 residues. With 0 bases removed from V and 8 bases from J, the gap between germline ends came to 10 bases. CDR1 is SGHVS, CDR2 FQNEAQ, per germline.

This clonotype has more than one count but fewer than ten. CDR3 nucleotide sequence: TGTGCCAGCACGATAGGGGGCCAAGAGACCCAGTACTTC. It codes for CASTIGGQETQYF. The chain carries TRBV28 and TRBJ2-5, with D possibly being TRBD1 (6 bases). The CDR3 runs 13 residues. Deletions cut 7 bases from V and 1 base from J, with 10 bases between. The V gene's germline CDR1 is MDHEN and CDR2 SYDVKM. Full variable domain (remainder filled in from reference TRBV28 and TRBJ2-5): DVKVTQSSRYLVKRTGEKVFLECVQDMDHENMFWYRQDPGLGLRLIYFSYDVKMKEKGDIPEGYSVSREKKERFSLILESASTNQTSMYLCASTIGGQETQYFGPGTRLLVL.

There are many counts of this clonotype. The V and J genes are TRBV11-2 and TRBJ2-5, with TRBD2 matching over 13 bases. The germline V gene encodes CDR1 SGHAT and CDR2 FQNNGV. V gave up 1 base and J gave up 3 bases; unmatched junction bases: 8. The CDR3 extends over 18 amino acids. The CDR3 bases are TGTGCCAGCAGCTTAGTCGGAGGGGGGACTAGCGGGAAAGAGACCCAGTACTTC. Residues: CASSLVGGGTSGKETQYF.

This clonotype was counted ten times or more. This chain joins TRBV7-9 and TRBJ2-3; D is unresolved. The CDR3 contains 14 residues. In germline, CDR1 is SEHNR, CDR2 FQNEAQ (reference sequence). The V and J ends lost 5 bases and 6 bases respectively, with 15 bases between them. CDR3 sequence (DNA): TGTGCCAGCAGCCCAGCCGATGTGAGGGATACGCAGTATTTT. Its protein is CASSPADVRDTQYF.

This clonotype was observed at least ten times. The gene calls are TRBV19 and TRBJ1-5, with D tentatively TRBD1 (5 bases). Germline CDR1 LNHDA, CDR2 SQIVND (reference sequence). This CDR3 region has 15 residues. With 1 base removed from V and 0 bases from J, the gap between germline ends came to 7 bases. As DNA, the CDR3 is TGTGCCAGTAGTATAGCTGGGGGTAGCAATCAGCCCCAGCATTTT. Encoded protein: CASSIAGGSNQPQHF.

This clonotype came up many times. This sequence joins TRBV7-9 and TRBJ2-1; no clear D gene. The CDR3 runs to 15 residues. V lost 4 bases, J lost 7 bases, and 17 bases lay in between. Germline V gene lookup returns CDR1 SEHNR and CDR2 FQNEAQ (reference sequence). CDR3 in DNA: TGTGCCAGCAGCTCTCCGTTGGAGCCGCGGAATGAGCAGTTCTTC. Translating gives CASSSPLEPRNEQFF.

This clonotype was seen repeatedly, ten times or more. This chain links TRBV5-1 with TRBJ1-1; no clear D. Trimming cost V 3 bases and J 1 base, with 16 bases left between them. Germline-derived CDR1 and CDR2 are SGHRS and YFSETQ. The CDR3 loop spans 16 amino acids. CDR3 amino acids: CASSSLGLGQNTEAFF. The CDR3 bases are TGCGCCAGCAGCTCACTTGGCCTAGGGCAGAACACTGAAGCTTTCTTT.

V is TRBV18 and J is TRBJ2-2; TRBD1 matches 8 bases. V gave up 3 bases and J gave up 8 bases; unmatched junction bases: 11. This CDR3 contains 16 residues. Germline-derived CDR1 and CDR2 are KGHSH and LQKENI. The CDR3 nucleotides are TGTGCCAGCTCACCCCAGCCAGGGGGCTTAACTGGGGAGCTGTTTTTT. This sequence encodes CASSPQPGGLTGELFF. Full variable domain (outside the CDR3, taken from reference TRBV18 and TRBJ2-2): NAGVMQNPRHLVRRRGQEARLRCSPMKGHSHVYWYRQLPEEGLKFMVYLQKENIIDESGMPKERFSAEFPKEGPSILRIQQVVRGDSAAYFCASSPQPGGLTGELFFGEGSRLTVL.

Many counts were recorded for this clonotype. The chain employs TRBV5-1 and TRBJ2-7, with 10 bases aligning to TRBD1. The CDR3 length is 15 residues. Germline V lookup: CDR1 SGHRS, CDR2 YFSETQ. After removal of 3 bases from V and 3 bases from J, the junction contained 6 bases not matched to a gene. The CDR3 reads CASSSTWTGGYEQYF. CDR3 DNA: TGCGCCAGCAGCTCAACTTGGACAGGGGGCTACGAGCAGTACTTC.